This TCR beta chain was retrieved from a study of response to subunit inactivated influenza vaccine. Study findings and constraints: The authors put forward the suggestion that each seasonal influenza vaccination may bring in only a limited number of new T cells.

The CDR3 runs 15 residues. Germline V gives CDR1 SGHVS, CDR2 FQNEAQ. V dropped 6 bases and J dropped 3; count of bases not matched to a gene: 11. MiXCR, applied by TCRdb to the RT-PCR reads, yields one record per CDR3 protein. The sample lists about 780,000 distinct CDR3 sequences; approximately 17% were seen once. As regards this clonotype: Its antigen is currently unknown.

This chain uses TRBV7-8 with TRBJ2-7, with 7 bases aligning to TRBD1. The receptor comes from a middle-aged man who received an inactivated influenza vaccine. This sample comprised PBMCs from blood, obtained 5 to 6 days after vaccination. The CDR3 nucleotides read TGTGCCAGCAGGCCCTACCGGGACAGCCTCTACGAGCAGTACTTC. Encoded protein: CASRPYRDSLYEQYF.